This entry lists 12 T cell receptor beta chains sequenced from one sample in a study of Ad26.COV2.S vaccination and SARS-CoV-2 variants. Data came from immunoSEQ multiplex PCR; TCRdb stores just in-frame clones and leaves some out. There are roughly 150,000 clones in the sample; roughly 88% occur only once, and more than 4.5% lies in the top ten. Here the sequenced sample was peripheral blood, taken after recovery from COVID-19. These receptors came from a human donor who had recovered from COVID-19.

The rearrangement uses TRBV9 and TRBJ2-1; 8 bases match TRBD1. The CDR3 covers 17 residues. Trimming removed 2 bases from V and 8 bases from J; junction bases left unmatched: 15. Germline V CDR1 and CDR2: SGDLS, YYNGEE. CDR3 loop: CASSVRITGGNRDEQFF. The CDR3, as DNA: TGTGCCAGCAGCGTCCGCATTACAGGGGGGAATAGGGATGAGCAGTTCTTC.

V and J are TRBV7-2 and TRBJ1-5; D perhaps matches TRBD1 (6 bases). V was pared by 5 bases and J by 4 bases, with 12 bases between. The V gene's germline CDR1 is SGHTA and CDR2 FQGNSA. There are 14 residues in the CDR3. The CDR3 sequence is CASSPKTGNQPQHF. In DNA form, the CDR3 reads TGTGCCAGCAGCCCAAAAACAGGGAATCAGCCCCAGCATTTT.

The chain carries TRBV7-2 and TRBJ2-7, with 7 bases fitting TRBD1. Per the germline V gene, CDR1 is SGHTA and CDR2 is FQGNSA. The CDR3 is 13 residues long. The V segment lost 5 bases and the J segment 9 bases; nucleotides outside the gene matches: 10. CDR3 loop: CASSMGTDLGQYF. DNA of the CDR3: TGTGCCAGCAGCATGGGGACAGACCTTGGGCAGTACTTC.

The V call is TRBV7-2, the J call TRBJ1-1, with 7 bases that match TRBD1. The germline CDR1 and CDR2 sequences are SGHTA and FQGNSA. Trimming cost V 1 base and J 3 bases; bases outside gene matches: 11. The CDR3 is made up of 17 amino acids. In DNA, the CDR3 is TGTGCCAGCAGCTTAGGATTTCAGGGGGTCAGGGACACTGAAGCTTTCTTT. Protein: CASSLGFQGVRDTEAFF.

The chain is built from TRBV4-3 and TRBJ1-2, with D perhaps matching TRBD1 (6 bases). This CDR3 spans 15 amino acids. V was shortened by 0 bases and J by 8 bases, with 16 bases between the two germline ends. Looked up from germline, CDR1 is LGHNA and CDR2 is YSLEER. CDR3 in DNA: TGCGCCAGCAGCCAAGATGGGGGGGGGCGGAGAGGCTACACCTTC. Translated: CASSQDGGGRRGYTF.

This chain uses TRBV29-1 with TRBJ2-1, with 7 bases fitting TRBD2. CDR1 is SQVTM and CDR2 is ANQGSEA in the germline V gene. This CDR3 has 14 residues. The V gene end was trimmed by 4 bases and the J gene end by 7 bases; junction bases not matched to a gene: 10. The CDR3 nucleotides read TGCAGCGTTGTCTCGTGGATGGGGGGGAATGAGCAGTTCTTC. This encodes CSVVSWMGGNEQFF.

The genes are TRBV30 and TRBJ1-1; D remains unclear. V shed 4 bases and J shed 14 bases, with 20 bases lying between them. This CDR3 has 12 amino acids. Germline V gives CDR1 GTSNPN, CDR2 SVGIG (reference sequence). The CDR3 bases are TGTGCCTGGATCCCGAGAGGGAGGTACGTCTTCTTT. Residues: CAWIPRGRYVFF.

The chain is built from TRBV28 and TRBJ1-5; D ambiguous. V was pared by 5 bases and J by 3 bases, with 14 bases between. The CDR3 contains 15 residues. Germline CDR1 and CDR2: MDHEN and SYDVKM. CDR3 DNA sequence: TGTGCCAGCAGTCAGTCGGTAAGAAACAATCAGCCCCAGCATTTT. This gives the protein CASSQSVRNNQPQHF.

The chain employs TRBV28 and TRBJ2-3; no firm D call. V lost 5 bases to trimming and J lost 6 bases, with 6 bases between them. Looked up from germline, CDR1 is MDHEN and CDR2 is SYDVKM. The CDR3 spans 11 residues. The CDR3 DNA sequence: TGTGCCAGCAGTCCCCGGGATACGCAGTATTTT. It specifies CASSPRDTQYF.

The chain is built from TRBV28 and TRBJ1-2; 9 nucleotides line up with TRBD1. CDR3 length equals 14 residues. The V and J ends lost 5 bases and 6 bases, in that order; junction bases with no gene match: 7. Germline V gene data show CDR1 as MDHEN and CDR2 as SYDVKM. CDR3 protein: CASSVPTGGNGYTF. The CDR3 DNA follows: TGTGCCAGCAGTGTACCCACAGGGGGCAATGGCTACACCTTC.

The rearrangement joins TRBV9 to TRBJ2-3; D might be TRBD1 (6 bases). This CDR3 is built from 15 residues. Between the trimmed V and J ends, which lost 4 bases and 2 bases, there was a span of 14 bases. CDR1 is SGDLS, CDR2 YYNGEE, per germline. The CDR3: CASSNSGHLTDTQYF. In DNA, the CDR3 is TGTGCCAGCAGCAATTCGGGACACCTCACAGATACGCAGTATTTT.

V is TRBV30 and J is TRBJ1-1, with D uncertain. V shed 6 bases and J shed 8 bases, with 10 bases lying between them. The CDR3 loop spans 10 amino acids. From germline, CDR1 is GTSNPN and CDR2 SVGIG (reference sequence). Here the CDR3 reads CACATFEAFF. Here the CDR3 DNA reads TGTGCCTGCGCGACATTCGAAGCTTTCTTT.